Following are 9 T cell receptor beta chains from one sample sequenced in a study of a mutant IDH1 vaccine in newly diagnosed glioma. Their recognized antigens are unknown. Time point indicated: week 5, during vaccination. Each dose delivered 300 ug of mutant IDH1 20-mer peptide subcutaneously with imiquimod. TCRdb keeps only in-frame clones here, not all; method: immunoSEQ multiplex PCR. The table lists under 70,000 clones, around 84% of them singletons, with 7% to 8.5% in the top ten. The specimen comprised PBMCs, sampled from a glioma patient whose treatment included an IDH1 peptide vaccine. The source of these receptors is a woman aged 45-65 years with glioma.

The chain uses TRBV29-1 and TRBJ2-3; TRBD2 aligns across 9 bases. The CDR3 is 15 residues long. The germline gives CDR1 SQVTM, CDR2 ANQGSEA. Unmatched junction bases numbered 14, after V lost 7 bases and J lost 6 bases. The DNA for the CDR3 is TGCAGCGCCGGCAGGGGCGGGGGGGCAACCGATACGCAGTATTTT. It codes for CSAGRGGGATDTQYF.

The chain recombines TRBV19 with TRBJ1-5; D is unclear. Trimming took 4 bases from V and 0 from J, leaving 13 bases between them. The CDR3 sequence is 16 residues long. CDR1 and CDR2 (germline): LNHDA, SQIVND (reference sequence). CDR3 in amino acids: CASSRIITASNQPQHF. The CDR3 DNA follows: TGTGCCAGTAGTAGAATTATAACAGCTAGCAATCAGCCCCAGCATTTT.

The rearrangement uses TRBV27 and TRBJ2-3, with D unresolved. CDR3 length: 14 residues. V lost 3 bases and J 4 bases, leaving 11 bases between the germline ends. Germline CDR1 is MNHEY and CDR2 is SMNVEV (reference sequence). CDR3 nucleotides: TGTGCCAGCAGTTTGAATCCGGCGGCAGATACGCAGTATTTT. Protein sequence: CASSLNPAADTQYF.

The chain uses TRBV6-5 and TRBJ1-3; D remains ambiguous. CDR1 MNHEY and CDR2 SVGAGI come from the germline V gene. There are 15 residues in the CDR3. V lost 6 bases and J lost 1, with 13 bases in between. This chain's CDR3 is CASRDGPSSGNTIYF. The CDR3 DNA follows: TGTGCCAGCAGAGACGGCCCAAGTTCTGGAAACACCATATATTTT.

This clone occurred a few times. The chain combines TRBV6-5 with TRBJ1-5; no clear D. Trimming left V 6 bases short and J 5 bases short, with 11 bases between. CDR3 length: 13 amino acids. From germline, CDR1 is MNHEY and CDR2 SVGAGI. The CDR3 coding sequence is TGTGCCAGCAGCGAGACTACTTATCAGCCCCAGCATTTT. Its translation is CASSETTYQPQHF.

There are a few counts of this clone. The chain combines TRBV19 with TRBJ1-1, with 7 bases aligning to TRBD1. Unmatched junction bases numbered 8, after V lost 5 bases and J lost 5 bases. The germline V gene has CDR1 LNHDA and CDR2 SQIVND (reference sequence). The length of the CDR3 is 14 residues. The DNA for the CDR3 is TGTGCCAGTAGTCCAAGCAGGGGGGATACTGAAGCTTTCTTT. Residues: CASSPSRGDTEAFF.

This clone was recorded a few times. The gene calls are TRBV2 and TRBJ2-7, with a possible D match to TRBD1 (5 bases). V was cut by 8 bases and J by 3 bases, with 11 bases left in between. This CDR3 region has 12 residues. CDR1 and CDR2 (germline): SNHLY, FYNNEI. CDR3 coding DNA: TGTGCCAGCCGAGACAGTCTCTACGAGCAGTACTTC. Its translation: CASRDSLYEQYF.

This sequence joins TRBV19 and TRBJ2-5; no definite D call. CDR1 and CDR2 from the germline V gene are LNHDA and SQIVND (reference sequence). This CDR3 comprises 10 residues. Trimming left V 10 bases short and J 2 bases short, with 5 bases between. The CDR3 DNA reads TGTGCCACCCGACAAGAGACCCAGTACTTC. Translating gives CATRQETQYF.

The chain combines TRBV10-1 with TRBJ2-3, with D tentatively TRBD1 (5 bases). V gave up 0 bases and J gave up 2 bases, with 9 bases separating them. The CDR3 length is 15 residues. CDR1 is WNHNN, CDR2 SYGVQD, per germline (reference sequence). The CDR3 DNA follows: TGCGCCAGCAGTGAGTCCAGGGCCCTCACAGATACGCAGTATTTT. It translates to CASSESRALTDTQYF.